This is a list of T cell receptor beta chains from one sample in a study of Ad26.COV2.S vaccination and SARS-CoV-2 variants. The method was immunoSEQ multiplex PCR; TCRdb's version includes in-frame clones alone and lacks a portion of them. The sample lists under 550,000 clones, around 90% seen once, with about 12% in the top ten. The sample was peripheral blood, taken in a trial of Ad26.COV2.S vaccine versus placebo. These receptors were obtained from a person between 18 and 60 years old who received the Ad26.COV2.S COVID-19 vaccine or a placebo. Each CDR3 is given with its conserved first and last residue. Fields, in order: D gene, V gene, J gene, clone size, CDR3 protein, CDR3 DNA. A D gene is named only where the DNA matches it firmly. A clone size is listed for some rows: how often the clone was seen (once, few, many), or a class if it is expanded.

>TRBD1|TRBV30|TRBJ1-1|.
CAWSLPGTGNTEAFF
TGTGCCTGGAGTCTCCCCGGGACAGGGAACACTGAAGCTTTCTTT
>TRBD1|TRBV29-1|TRBJ2-7|few
CSARQGDREQYF
TGCAGCGCCAGACAGGGAGATAGGGAGCAGTACTTC
>.|TRBV5-1|TRBJ1-2|.
CASSLESGVGYTF
TGCGCCAGCAGCTTGGAATCGGGGGTTGGCTACACCTTC
>TRBD2|TRBV4-1|TRBJ2-7|.
CASSQEVGLAGGGDEQYF
TGCGCCAGCAGCCAAGAGGTTGGCCTAGCGGGAGGGGGGGACGAGCAGTACTTC
>.|TRBV2|TRBJ1-2|.
CASSEVTGYGYTF
TGTGCCAGCAGTGAAGTGACAGGCTATGGCTACACCTTC
>TRBD1|TRBV9|TRBJ2-5|.
CASSTGTGNKETQYF
TGTGCCAGCAGCACCGGGACAGGGAATAAAGAGACCCAGTACTTC
>TRBD1|TRBV6-5|TRBJ2-7|.
CASSLAGGSYEQYF
TGTGCCAGCAGTCTAGCAGGGGGCTCCTACGAGCAGTACTTC
>TRBD2|TRBV4-1|TRBJ2-1|once
CASSQDHASGREPYNEQFF
TGCGCCAGCAGCCAAGATCACGCTAGCGGGAGGGAACCCTACAATGAGCAGTTCTTC
>.|TRBV4-3|TRBJ1-6|.
CASSQDRHADSPLHF
TGCGCCAGCAGCCAAGATAGGCATGCGGATTCACCCCTCCACTTT
>.|TRBV15|TRBJ1-5|once
CATSTGHSNQPQHF
TGTGCCACCAGCACGGGACACAGCAATCAGCCCCAGCATTTT
>.|TRBV9|TRBJ1-4|.
CASSVGLGNRDKEKLFF
TGTGCCAGCAGCGTAGGGTTGGGGAACAGGGACAAGGAAAAACTGTTTTTT
>TRBD1|TRBV3-1/TRBV3-2|TRBJ1-1|.
CASSQTGGPNTEAFF
TGTGCCAGCAGCCAGACAGGGGGCCCGAACACTGAAGCTTTCTTT
>.|TRBV7-9|TRBJ2-7|.
CASSRTASYEQYF
TGTGCCAGCAGCCGGACGGCTTCCTACGAGCAGTACTTC
>.|TRBV7-2|TRBJ2-7|.
CASQGRGTYEQYF
TGTGCCAGCCAGGGGCGGGGTACCTACGAGCAGTACTTC
>TRBD2|TRBV11-2|TRBJ2-3|.
CASSGSGLADTDTQYF
TGTGCCAGCAGCGGATCGGGACTAGCGGACACAGATACGCAGTATTTT
>.|TRBV29-1|TRBJ1-1|.
CSVDRGGEGTEAFF
TGCAGCGTTGATAGAGGGGGGGAGGGCACTGAAGCTTTCTTT
>.|TRBV6-5|TRBJ2-2|.
CASSKTNTGELFF
TGTGCCAGCAGTAAGACGAACACCGGGGAGCTGTTTTTT
>.|TRBV18|TRBJ2-5|.
CASSPQGKRETQYF
TGTGCCAGCTCACCCCAGGGGAAAAGGGAGACCCAGTACTTC
>TRBD2|TRBV5-1|TRBJ2-3|.
CASSLYRLAGDDTQYF
TGCGCCAGCAGCTTGTATAGACTAGCGGGAGACGATACGCAGTATTTT
>.|TRBV28|TRBJ1-2|.
CASSLLGIYGYTF
TGTGCCAGCAGTTTATTGGGGATCTATGGCTACACCTTC
>TRBD2|TRBV2|TRBJ2-3|.
CASSSQGGRVADTQYF
TGTGCCAGCAGTTCCCAGGGCGGGAGAGTCGCAGATACGCAGTATTTT
>.|TRBV7-8|TRBJ2-1|once
CASSFLLPGEGNEQFF
TGTGCCAGCAGCTTCCTGCTCCCAGGGGAGGGGAATGAGCAGTTCTTC
>.|TRBV2|TRBJ1-1|.
CASSDPGRRSTEAFF
TGTGCCAGCAGTGACCCAGGGAGGAGAAGCACTGAAGCTTTCTTT
>.|TRBV5-4|TRBJ1-1|.
CASSKGVSDTEAFF
TGTGCCAGCAGCAAAGGGGTTTCGGACACTGAAGCTTTCTTT
>.|TRBV9|TRBJ2-7|once
CASSPRTAIYEQYF
TGTGCCAGCAGCCCGAGGACTGCAATCTACGAGCAGTACTTC
>TRBD1|TRBV7-2|TRBJ2-3|.
CASSPGQGSTDTQYF
TGTGCCAGCAGCCCGGGACAGGGGAGCACAGATACGCAGTATTTT
>TRBD2|TRBV5-1|TRBJ2-7|.
CASSETSGTEGEQYF
TGCGCCAGCAGCGAGACTAGCGGGACCGAAGGGGAGCAGTACTTC
>.|TRBV6-2/TRBV6-3|TRBJ2-7|.
CASSFTRSYEQYF
TGTGCCAGCAGTTTCACCCGATCCTACGAGCAGTACTTC
>.|TRBV6-5|TRBJ2-3|.
CASSYLWTDTQYF
TGTGCCAGCAGTTACCTATGGACAGATACGCAGTATTTT
>TRBD1|TRBV6-2/TRBV6-3|TRBJ2-6|.
CASSYVGQGTRGANVLTF
TGTGCCAGCAGTTACGTGGGACAGGGGACGAGAGGGGCCAACGTCCTGACTTTC
>.|TRBV29-1|TRBJ1-1|.
CSVHLNTEAFF
TGCAGCGTGCACCTGAACACTGAAGCTTTCTTT
>TRBD1|TRBV6-5|TRBJ2-5|few
CASTQGVRETQYF
TGTGCCAGCACGCAGGGGGTCCGGGAGACCCAGTACTTC
>TRBD2|TRBV7-2|TRBJ2-2|.
CASSPGTSGPGELFF
TGTGCCAGCAGCCCCGGGACTAGCGGGCCCGGGGAGCTGTTTTTT